These T cell receptor beta chains were read from a single sample in a study of yellow fever vaccine responses in identical twins. Using its own MiXCR run on the RT-PCR reads, TCRdb lists one record per CDR3 protein. Found here are under 1,500 distinct CDR3 sequences, 90% of them singletons; the top ten hold about 5%. This material consisted of T cells from blood (PBMCs), unsorted or a sorted subset (not recorded which), taken before or after yellow fever vaccination (not recorded which). Receptor source: a woman aged 18-29 years who received the yellow fever vaccine. CDR3s include the opening cysteine and the closing phenylalanine or tryptophan. Fields, in order: D gene, V gene, CDR3 length, clone size, J gene, CDR3 protein, CDR3 DNA. D genes are given only for firm matches. A clone size is listed for some rows: how often the clone was seen (once, few, many), or a class if it is expanded.

D gene: -; V gene: TRBV4-3; CDR3 length: 16; clone size: -; J gene: TRBJ2-6; CDR3 protein: CASSQGTASGANVLTF; CDR3 DNA: TGCGCCAGCAGCCAAGGGACAGCATCTGGGGCCAACGTCCTGACTTTC
D gene: TRBD2; V gene: TRBV11-1; CDR3 length: 19; clone size: -; J gene: TRBJ2-1; CDR3 protein: CASSPWGGPSGSRDNEQFF; CDR3 DNA: TGTGCCAGCAGCCCCTGGGGGGGCCCAAGCGGGAGTCGAGACAATGAGCAGTTCTTC
D gene: -; V gene: TRBV11-2; CDR3 length: 14; clone size: -; J gene: TRBJ2-7; CDR3 protein: CASSHRDTPYEQYF; CDR3 DNA: TGTGCCAGCAGCCACCGGGACACCCCCTACGAGCAGTACTTC
D gene: TRBD2; V gene: TRBV7-9; CDR3 length: 16; clone size: -; J gene: TRBJ2-3; CDR3 protein: CASSSGLAGRTDTQYF; CDR3 DNA: TGTGCCAGCAGCTCCGGACTAGCGGGTCGCACAGATACGCAGTATTTT
D gene: -; V gene: TRBV10-3; CDR3 length: 16; clone size: -; J gene: TRBJ1-6; CDR3 protein: CAISAPDGRRNSPLHF; CDR3 DNA: TGTGCCATCAGTGCCCCGGACGGCCGTCGAAATTCACCCCTCCACTTT
D gene: -; V gene: TRBV28; CDR3 length: 10; clone size: -; J gene: TRBJ2-5; CDR3 protein: CASSAGQLFF; CDR3 DNA: TGTGCCAGCAGTGCGGGACAGCTCTTCTTC
D gene: TRBD2; V gene: TRBV11-1; CDR3 length: 14; clone size: once; J gene: TRBJ2-7; CDR3 protein: CASSPSGGPGEQYF; CDR3 DNA: TGTGCCAGCAGCCCTAGCGGGGGGCCAGGGGAGCAGTACTTC
D gene: TRBD2; V gene: TRBV19; CDR3 length: 13; clone size: -; J gene: TRBJ2-1; CDR3 protein: CASSSREGTEQFF; CDR3 DNA: TGTGCCAGTAGTAGCCGGGAGGGAACTGAGCAGTTCTTC
D gene: -; V gene: TRBV11-1; CDR3 length: 14; clone size: -; J gene: TRBJ2-3; CDR3 protein: CADDLIGRVDTQYF; CDR3 DNA: TGTGCCGATGACCTCATAGGGAGAGTAGATACGCAGTATTTT
D gene: -; V gene: TRBV20-1; CDR3 length: 13; clone size: -; J gene: TRBJ1-1; CDR3 protein: CSAASVANTEAFF; CDR3 DNA: TGCAGTGCTGCCTCAGTTGCGAACACTGAAGCTTTCTTT
D gene: -; V gene: TRBV23-1; CDR3 length: 16; clone size: -; J gene: TRBJ2-1; CDR3 protein: CASNSTGSISYNEQFF; CDR3 DNA: TGCGCCAGCAACTCAACAGGGAGCATCTCCTACAATGAGCAGTTCTTC
D gene: TRBD1; V gene: TRBV11-2; CDR3 length: 13; clone size: -; J gene: TRBJ1-2; CDR3 protein: CASSLDRDYGYTF; CDR3 DNA: TGTGCCAGCAGCTTGGACAGGGATTATGGCTACACCTTC
D gene: TRBD2; V gene: TRBV11-2; CDR3 length: 15; clone size: -; J gene: TRBJ2-7; CDR3 protein: CASSYAGTSRYEQYF; CDR3 DNA: TGTGCCAGCAGTTATGCCGGGACTAGTCGCTACGAGCAGTACTTC
D gene: -; V gene: TRBV20-1; CDR3 length: 13; clone size: -; J gene: TRBJ2-7; CDR3 protein: CSARDRDYYEQYF; CDR3 DNA: TGCAGTGCTAGAGACAGGGATTACTACGAGCAGTACTTC
D gene: TRBD2; V gene: TRBV11-1; CDR3 length: 20; clone size: -; J gene: TRBJ2-7; CDR3 protein: CASSLASSLAGGPSSYEQYF; CDR3 DNA: TGTGCCAGCAGCTTAGCGAGTAGTCTAGCGGGAGGGCCTAGCTCCTACGAGCAGTACTTC
D gene: -; V gene: TRBV28; CDR3 length: 12; clone size: -; J gene: TRBJ2-7; CDR3 protein: CASSPSRGEQYF; CDR3 DNA: TGTGCCAGCAGTCCAAGCAGGGGCGAGCAGTACTTC
D gene: -; V gene: TRBV10-2; CDR3 length: 13; clone size: -; J gene: TRBJ2-7; CDR3 protein: CASSVGGHYEQYF; CDR3 DNA: TGCGCCAGCAGTGTCGGGGGACACTACGAGCAGTACTTC
D gene: -; V gene: TRBV6-2/TRBV6-3; CDR3 length: 13; clone size: -; J gene: TRBJ1-5; CDR3 protein: CASSGDYNQPQHF; CDR3 DNA: TGTGCCAGCAGCGGAGACTACAATCAGCCCCAGCATTTT
D gene: -; V gene: TRBV28; CDR3 length: 15; clone size: -; J gene: TRBJ2-7; CDR3 protein: CASTSYTGSSYEQYF; CDR3 DNA: TGTGCCAGCACATCCTACACGGGATCCTCCTACGAGCAGTACTTC
D gene: TRBD2; V gene: TRBV10-3; CDR3 length: 15; clone size: once; J gene: TRBJ2-7; CDR3 protein: CAISESSGSSYEQYF; CDR3 DNA: TGTGCCATCAGTGAGTCTAGCGGGAGCTCCTACGAGCAGTACTTC
D gene: -; V gene: TRBV7-3; CDR3 length: 17; clone size: -; J gene: TRBJ2-1; CDR3 protein: CASSLNVGGGPYNEQFF; CDR3 DNA: TGTGCCAGCAGCTTAAATGTGGGGGGTGGCCCCTACAATGAGCAGTTCTTC
D gene: TRBD1; V gene: TRBV15; CDR3 length: 17; clone size: -; J gene: TRBJ2-3; CDR3 protein: CATSRIRTGTGLDTQYF; CDR3 DNA: TGTGCCACCAGCAGAATAAGGACCGGGACAGGGTTGGATACGCAGTATTTT
D gene: -; V gene: TRBV3-1; CDR3 length: 15; clone size: -; J gene: TRBJ1-3; CDR3 protein: CASSQRGAGGNTIYF; CDR3 DNA: TGTGCCAGCAGCCAACGAGGTGCGGGTGGAAACACCATATATTTT
D gene: -; V gene: TRBV23-1; CDR3 length: 14; clone size: -; J gene: TRBJ2-5; CDR3 protein: CASPAYGGLETQYF; CDR3 DNA: TGCGCCAGCCCGGCCTACGGAGGGTTGGAGACCCAGTACTTC
D gene: -; V gene: TRBV4-1; CDR3 length: 13; clone size: -; J gene: TRBJ2-5; CDR3 protein: CASSDRPQETQYF; CDR3 DNA: TGCGCCAGCAGCGACAGGCCTCAAGAGACCCAGTACTTC
D gene: TRBD1; V gene: TRBV6-4; CDR3 length: 14; clone size: -; J gene: TRBJ1-2; CDR3 protein: CASSHRQGPYGYTF; CDR3 DNA: TGTGCCAGCAGTCACCGACAGGGGCCCTATGGCTACACCTTC
D gene: -; V gene: TRBV15; CDR3 length: 16; clone size: -; J gene: TRBJ2-1; CDR3 protein: CATSRDPGADYNEQFF; CDR3 DNA: TGTGCCACCAGCAGAGACCCAGGGGCTGACTACAATGAGCAGTTCTTC
D gene: TRBD1; V gene: TRBV11-2; CDR3 length: 16; clone size: -; J gene: TRBJ1-2; CDR3 protein: CASSLRFPGQGPGYTF; CDR3 DNA: TGTGCCAGCAGCTTGAGATTCCCGGGACAGGGGCCGGGCTACACCTTC
D gene: -; V gene: TRBV4-1; CDR3 length: 15; clone size: few; J gene: TRBJ1-5; CDR3 protein: CASSQGYSYYQPQHF; CDR3 DNA: TGCGCCAGCAGCCAAGGGTACAGCTACTATCAGCCCCAGCATTTT
D gene: TRBD2; V gene: TRBV28; CDR3 length: 14; clone size: -; J gene: TRBJ2-5; CDR3 protein: CASSSGRARETQYF; CDR3 DNA: TGTGCCAGCAGCAGCGGGAGGGCCCGGGAGACCCAGTACTTC
D gene: -; V gene: TRBV12-3/TRBV12-4; CDR3 length: 14; clone size: -; J gene: TRBJ2-2; CDR3 protein: CASSPEVNTGELFF; CDR3 DNA: TGTGCCAGCAGTCCCGAGGTGAACACCGGGGAGCTGTTTTTT
D gene: TRBD2; V gene: TRBV5-1; CDR3 length: 15; clone size: -; J gene: TRBJ2-3; CDR3 protein: CASSLERGGRDTQYF; CDR3 DNA: TGCGCCAGCAGTCTTGAGCGGGGGGGCCGGGATACGCAGTATTTT
D gene: -; V gene: TRBV10-1; CDR3 length: 14; clone size: -; J gene: TRBJ2-5; CDR3 protein: CASSEGRDVETQYF; CDR3 DNA: TGCGCCAGCAGTGAGGGCCGGGATGTGGAGACCCAGTACTTC
D gene: TRBD1; V gene: TRBV20-1; CDR3 length: 15; clone size: -; J gene: TRBJ1-2; CDR3 protein: CSARDPTGFVYGYTF; CDR3 DNA: TGCAGTGCTAGAGATCCGACAGGGTTTGTCTATGGCTACACCTTC
D gene: TRBD2; V gene: TRBV7-3; CDR3 length: 19; clone size: -; J gene: TRBJ2-1; CDR3 protein: CASSLMGGGRGGSYNEQFF; CDR3 DNA: TGTGCCAGCAGCTTAATGGGGGGAGGGCGGGGGGGCTCCTACAATGAGCAGTTCTTC
D gene: -; V gene: TRBV12-3/TRBV12-4; CDR3 length: 13; clone size: -; J gene: TRBJ2-5; CDR3 protein: CASRRGPQETQYF; CDR3 DNA: TGTGCCAGCAGACGAGGACCGCAAGAGACCCAGTACTTC
D gene: -; V gene: TRBV15; CDR3 length: 18; clone size: -; J gene: TRBJ2-7; CDR3 protein: CATSRERSWQGRSYEQYF; CDR3 DNA: TGTGCCACCAGCAGGGAGAGGTCCTGGCAGGGGCGTTCCTACGAGCAGTACTTC
D gene: TRBD1; V gene: TRBV23-1; CDR3 length: 12; clone size: -; J gene: TRBJ2-3; CDR3 protein: CASTPQDRVKYF; CDR3 DNA: TGCGCCAGCACCCCCCAGGACAGGGTCAAGTATTTT
D gene: -; V gene: TRBV11-3; CDR3 length: 14; clone size: -; J gene: TRBJ1-6; CDR3 protein: CASSLKQNNSPLHF; CDR3 DNA: TGTGCCAGCAGCTTAAAGCAGAATAATTCACCCCTCCACTTT
D gene: -; V gene: TRBV10-3; CDR3 length: 14; clone size: -; J gene: TRBJ1-2; CDR3 protein: CAISESGASMALTF; CDR3 DNA: TGTGCCATCAGTGAGTCCGGGGCCTCTATGGCTTTGACCTTC
D gene: TRBD2; V gene: TRBV11-1; CDR3 length: 18; clone size: -; J gene: TRBJ2-1; CDR3 protein: CASSLEVPLAGVGNEQFF; CDR3 DNA: TGTGCCAGCAGCTTAGAAGTACCCCTGGCGGGAGTCGGCAATGAGCAGTTCTTC
D gene: -; V gene: TRBV6-5; CDR3 length: 14; clone size: once; J gene: TRBJ2-7; CDR3 protein: CASSYGSGSYEQYF; CDR3 DNA: TGTGCCAGCAGTTATGGGTCTGGCTCCTACGAGCAGTACTTC
D gene: TRBD1; V gene: TRBV11-1; CDR3 length: 18; clone size: -; J gene: TRBJ2-7; CDR3 protein: CASSLLRTGKLSSYEQYF; CDR3 DNA: TGTGCCAGCAGCCTCCTTAGGACAGGGAAACTTTCCTCCTACGAGCAGTACTTC
D gene: -; V gene: TRBV5-6; CDR3 length: 14; clone size: -; J gene: TRBJ2-3; CDR3 protein: CASSLHGSTDTQYF; CDR3 DNA: TGTGCCAGCAGCTTGCATGGGAGCACAGATACGCAGTATTTT
D gene: -; V gene: TRBV10-3; CDR3 length: 14; clone size: -; J gene: TRBJ2-3; CDR3 protein: CAISGGAATDTQYF; CDR3 DNA: TGTGCCATCAGTGGCGGTGCGGCCACAGATACGCAGTATTTT
D gene: -; V gene: TRBV7-9; CDR3 length: 15; clone size: -; J gene: TRBJ2-7; CDR3 protein: CASSFSSAKAYEQYF; CDR3 DNA: TGTGCCAGCAGCTTCAGCTCAGCAAAGGCGTACGAGCAGTACTTC
D gene: -; V gene: TRBV2; CDR3 length: 17; clone size: -; J gene: TRBJ2-3; CDR3 protein: CANRPLRAGLDPDTQYF; CDR3 DNA: TGTGCCAACCGACCCCTTAGGGCAGGGTTGGACCCAGATACGCAGTATTTT
D gene: -; V gene: TRBV4-1; CDR3 length: 15; clone size: -; J gene: TRBJ2-1; CDR3 protein: CASSQDNQGYNEQFF; CDR3 DNA: TGCGCCAGCAGCCAAGATAACCAGGGCTACAATGAGCAGTTCTTC
D gene: TRBD1; V gene: TRBV29-1; CDR3 length: 15; clone size: -; J gene: TRBJ2-6; CDR3 protein: CSVEWQGAGANVLTF; CDR3 DNA: TGCAGCGTTGAATGGCAGGGGGCTGGGGCCAACGTCCTGACTTTC
D gene: -; V gene: TRBV6-4; CDR3 length: 9; clone size: -; J gene: TRBJ2-7; CDR3 protein: CASHYEQYF; CDR3 DNA: TGTGCCAGCCACTACGAGCAGTACTTC
D gene: -; V gene: TRBV4-1; CDR3 length: 14; clone size: -; J gene: TRBJ2-7; CDR3 protein: CASSQVQEGYEQYF; CDR3 DNA: TGCGCCAGCAGCCAAGTACAGGAAGGGTACGAGCAGTACTTC
D gene: -; V gene: TRBV4-1; CDR3 length: 13; clone size: -; J gene: TRBJ2-7; CDR3 protein: CASSQVQSYEQYF; CDR3 DNA: TGCGCCAGCAGCCAAGTACAGTCCTACGAGCAGTACTTC